A selection of T cell receptor beta chains follows, all from one sample in a study of blood T cell repertoires in COVID-19. Measured with immunoSEQ multiplex PCR; TCRdb has only the in-frame clones, and not every one. The data hold over 250,000 clones, with around 89% observed a single time. The sequencing sample was made of PBMCs or T cells enriched from blood (not recorded which). The receptors stem from a young woman who had recovered from COVID-19. The CDR3 runs from the conserved cysteine through the conserved F or W.

V	CDR3
TRBV25-1	CASSPKGSHQPQHF
TRBV6-5	CASEAVSNQPQHF
TRBV5-1	CASSFQRGGLETQYF
TRBV28	CASSLSLRGVNTEAFF
TRBV28	CASSLSGLSTEAFF
TRBV28	CASSFRFRSYGYTF
TRBV7-8	CASSLLGPYTF
TRBV2	CASKDRVRTDTQYF
TRBV5-5	CASSDLAGGRSYEQYF
TRBV2	CASSVGSGVAGNTIYF
TRBV19	CASIGGLDYGYTF
TRBV7-9	CASSPTHTGLWSGYTF
TRBV30	CAWSPSSGGDETQYF
TRBV5-5	CASGQTGTNPDTQYF
TRBV18	CASSSTTGVLSNQPQHF
TRBV19	CASSIEARGGAYNEQFF
TRBV19	CASSIGQGLNQPQHF
TRBV5-1	CASSLWTGPSYEQYF
TRBV29-1	CSVRDRGNTEAFF
TRBV5-1	CASSSIPDSYNEQFF
TRBV28	CASSFGQGRITEAFF
TRBV7-9	CASSFTGGDGYTF
TRBV5-5	CASSLTMGGNYGYTF
TRBV4-1	CASSQLDRGPEAFF
TRBV19	CASTYLTGQGGSPLHF
TRBV30	CAWRGGRENEKLFF
TRBV12-3/TRBV12-4	CASRETGRTEAFF
TRBV3-1/TRBV3-2	CASSHGDRSGYTF
TRBV7-4	CASSSHSPF
TRBV19	CARSLNKRTRGYEQYF
TRBV13	CASSLALLGGGNNEQFF
TRBV27	CASSLSGGGTEAFF
TRBV29-1	CSVNPTGDEQYF
TRBV27	CASRGQGRSPLHF
TRBV9	CASSVVGQNGYTF
TRBV3-1/TRBV3-2	CASSQGLRSIQYF
TRBV3-1/TRBV3-2	CASSQKGDSYNEQFF
TRBV2	CASYDAQLQGSTEAFF
TRBV5-1	CASSLAGTAEAFF
TRBV15	CATSRGGDTTTQYF
TRBV29-1	CSVRTGVTEAFF
TRBV28	CASGVRGYSTEAFF
TRBV11-2	CASSLLGRGPHNYEQYF
TRBV6-5	CASKVGGNYNEQFF
TRBV6-6	CASSYAHGNTIYF
TRBV3-1/TRBV3-2	CASSQLSGGYQETQYF
TRBV28	CASSLWEGGTDTQYF
TRBV4-1	CASSPGNEQFF
TRBV5-1	CASSLRVGAGLAPDTQYF
TRBV7-2	CASSMPEVADTQYF
TRBV9	CASSVDRAGGELFF
TRBV5-4	CASSPGIAEYNEQFF
TRBV4-1	CASSQDVVEGYTF